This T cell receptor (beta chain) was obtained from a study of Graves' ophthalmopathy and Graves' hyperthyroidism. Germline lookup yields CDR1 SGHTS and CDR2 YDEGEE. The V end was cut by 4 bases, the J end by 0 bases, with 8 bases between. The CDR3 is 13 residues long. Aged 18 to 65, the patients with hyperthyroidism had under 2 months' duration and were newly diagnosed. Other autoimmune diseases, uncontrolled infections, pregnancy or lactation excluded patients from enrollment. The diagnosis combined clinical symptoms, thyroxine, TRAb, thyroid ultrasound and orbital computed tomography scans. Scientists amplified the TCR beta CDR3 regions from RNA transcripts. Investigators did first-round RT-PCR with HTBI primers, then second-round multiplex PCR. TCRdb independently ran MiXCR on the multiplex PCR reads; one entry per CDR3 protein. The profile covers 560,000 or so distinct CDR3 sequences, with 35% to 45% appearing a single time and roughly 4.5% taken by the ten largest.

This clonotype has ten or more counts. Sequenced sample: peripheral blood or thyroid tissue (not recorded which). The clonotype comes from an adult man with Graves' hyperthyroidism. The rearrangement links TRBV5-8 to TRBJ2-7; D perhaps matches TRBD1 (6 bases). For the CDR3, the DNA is TGTGCCAGCAGCCGGGACAACTCCTACGAGCAGTACTTC. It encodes CASSRDNSYEQYF.